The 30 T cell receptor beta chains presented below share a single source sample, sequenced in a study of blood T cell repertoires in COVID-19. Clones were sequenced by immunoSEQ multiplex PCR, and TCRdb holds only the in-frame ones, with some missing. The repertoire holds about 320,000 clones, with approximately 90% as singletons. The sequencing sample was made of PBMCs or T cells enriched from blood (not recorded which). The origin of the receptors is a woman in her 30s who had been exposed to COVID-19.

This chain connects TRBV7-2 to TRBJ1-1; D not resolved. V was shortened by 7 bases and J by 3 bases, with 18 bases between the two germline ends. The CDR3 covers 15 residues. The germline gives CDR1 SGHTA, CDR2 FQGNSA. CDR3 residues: CASIPSNGRHTEAFF. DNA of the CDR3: TGTGCCAGCATCCCCAGCAATGGCAGGCACACTGAAGCTTTCTTT.

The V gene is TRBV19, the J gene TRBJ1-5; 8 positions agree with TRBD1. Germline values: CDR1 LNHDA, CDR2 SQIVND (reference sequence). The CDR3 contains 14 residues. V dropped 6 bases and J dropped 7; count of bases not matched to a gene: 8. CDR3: CASRMTGDMQPQHF. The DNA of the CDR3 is TGTGCCAGTAGAATGACAGGGGATATGCAGCCCCAGCATTTT.

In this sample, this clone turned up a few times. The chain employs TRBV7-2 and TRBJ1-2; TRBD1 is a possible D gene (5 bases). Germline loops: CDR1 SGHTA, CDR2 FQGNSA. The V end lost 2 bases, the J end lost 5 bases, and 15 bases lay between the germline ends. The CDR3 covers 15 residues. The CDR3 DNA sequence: TGTGCCAGCAGCTTATCTTCCGGGGGTAGATATGGCTACACCTTC. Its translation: CASSLSSGGRYGYTF.

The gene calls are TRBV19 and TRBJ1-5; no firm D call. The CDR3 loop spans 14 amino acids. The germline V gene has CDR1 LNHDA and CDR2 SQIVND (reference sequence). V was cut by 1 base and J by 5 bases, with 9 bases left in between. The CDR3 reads CASSIVTGDQPQHF. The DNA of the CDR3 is TGTGCCAGTAGTATAGTAACGGGTGATCAGCCCCAGCATTTT. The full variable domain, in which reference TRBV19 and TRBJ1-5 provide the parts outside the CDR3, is DGGITQSPKYLFRKEGQNVTLSCEQNLNHDAMYWYRQDPGQGLRLIYYSQIVNDFQKGDIAEGYSVSREKKESFPLTVTSAQKNPTAFYLCASSIVTGDQPQHFGDGTRLSIL.

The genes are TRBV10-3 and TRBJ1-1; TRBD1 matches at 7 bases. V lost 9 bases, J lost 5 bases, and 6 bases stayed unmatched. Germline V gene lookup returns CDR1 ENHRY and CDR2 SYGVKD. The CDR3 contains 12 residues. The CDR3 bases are TGTGCCATAACAGGGGTGGGGACTGAAGCTTTCTTT. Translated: CAITGVGTEAFF.

CDR3: CASSLDRAGYTF. Here the CDR3 DNA reads TGCGCCAGCAGCCTCGACAGGGCTGGCTACACCTTC. The genes are TRBV5-1 and TRBJ1-2; 7 bases map to TRBD1. This CDR3 has 12 residues. V lost 4 bases to trimming and J lost 7 bases; unmatched junction nucleotides: 4. Germline CDR1 is SGHRS and CDR2 is YFSETQ.

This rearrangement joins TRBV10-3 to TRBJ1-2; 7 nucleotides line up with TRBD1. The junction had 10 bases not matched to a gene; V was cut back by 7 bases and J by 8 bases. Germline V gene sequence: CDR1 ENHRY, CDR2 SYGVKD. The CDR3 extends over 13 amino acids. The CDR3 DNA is TGTGCCATCACAGACAGGGATACTTCGGGCTACACCTTC. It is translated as CAITDRDTSGYTF.

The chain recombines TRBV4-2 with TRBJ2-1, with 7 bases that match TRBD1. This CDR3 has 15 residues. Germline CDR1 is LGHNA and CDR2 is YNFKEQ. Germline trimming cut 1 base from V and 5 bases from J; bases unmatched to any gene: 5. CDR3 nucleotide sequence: TGTGCCAGCAGCCAAGGGGGGACAGCTAACAATGAGCAGTTCTTC. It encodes CASSQGGTANNEQFF.

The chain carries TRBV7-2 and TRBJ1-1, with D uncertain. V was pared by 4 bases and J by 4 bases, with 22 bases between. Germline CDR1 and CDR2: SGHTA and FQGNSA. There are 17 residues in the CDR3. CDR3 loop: CASSWALASGVGTEAFF. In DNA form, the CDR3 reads TGTGCCAGCAGCTGGGCATTAGCGTCTGGGGTCGGCACTGAAGCTTTCTTT.

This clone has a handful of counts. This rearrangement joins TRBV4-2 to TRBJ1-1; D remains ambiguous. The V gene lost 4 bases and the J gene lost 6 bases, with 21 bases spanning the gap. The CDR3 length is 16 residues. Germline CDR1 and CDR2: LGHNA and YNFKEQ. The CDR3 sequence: CASSPLDDLLAPEAFF. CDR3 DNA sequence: TGTGCCAGCAGCCCGCTGGACGACCTTCTAGCCCCTGAAGCTTTCTTT.

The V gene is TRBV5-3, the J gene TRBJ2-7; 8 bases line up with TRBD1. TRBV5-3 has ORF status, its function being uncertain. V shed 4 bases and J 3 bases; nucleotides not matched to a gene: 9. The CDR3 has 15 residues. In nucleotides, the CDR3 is TGTGCCAGAAGCACTACAGGGGGTTGTTTCTACGAGCAGTACTTC. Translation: CARSTTGGCFYEQYF.

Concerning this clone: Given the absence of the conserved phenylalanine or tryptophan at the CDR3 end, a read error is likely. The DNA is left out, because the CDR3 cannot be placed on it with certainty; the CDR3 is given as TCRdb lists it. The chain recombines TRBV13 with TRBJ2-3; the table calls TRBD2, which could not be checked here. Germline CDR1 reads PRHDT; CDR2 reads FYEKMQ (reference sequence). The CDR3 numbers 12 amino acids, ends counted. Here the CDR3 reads CASSLRGAAPLR.

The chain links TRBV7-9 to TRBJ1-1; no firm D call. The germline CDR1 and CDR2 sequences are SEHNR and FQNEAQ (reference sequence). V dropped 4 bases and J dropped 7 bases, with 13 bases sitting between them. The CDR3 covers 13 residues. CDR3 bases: TGTGCCAGCAGCTGGAGGGTAGAGGGTGAAGCTTTCTTT. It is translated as CASSWRVEGEAFF.

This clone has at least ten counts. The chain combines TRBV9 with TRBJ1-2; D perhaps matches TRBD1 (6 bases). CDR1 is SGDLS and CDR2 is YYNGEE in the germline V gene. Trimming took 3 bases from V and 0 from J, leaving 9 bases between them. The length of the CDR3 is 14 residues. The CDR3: CASSEGDSNYGYTF. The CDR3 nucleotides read TGTGCCAGCAGCGAGGGGGATTCTAACTATGGCTACACCTTC.

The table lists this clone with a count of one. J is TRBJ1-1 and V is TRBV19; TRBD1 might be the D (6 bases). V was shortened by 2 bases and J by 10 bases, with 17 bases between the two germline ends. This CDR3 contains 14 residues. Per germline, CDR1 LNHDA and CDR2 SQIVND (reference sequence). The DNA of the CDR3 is TGTGCCAGTAGTATATCTCACAGGGAGGGGGTAGCTTTCTTT. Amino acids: CASSISHREGVAFF.

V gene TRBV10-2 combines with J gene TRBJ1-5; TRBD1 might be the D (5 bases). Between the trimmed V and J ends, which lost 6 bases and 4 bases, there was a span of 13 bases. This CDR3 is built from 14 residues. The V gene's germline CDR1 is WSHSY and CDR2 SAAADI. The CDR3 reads CASRGTGTNQPQHF. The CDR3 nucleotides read TGCGCCAGCAGGGGAACCGGGACTAATCAGCCCCAGCATTTT.

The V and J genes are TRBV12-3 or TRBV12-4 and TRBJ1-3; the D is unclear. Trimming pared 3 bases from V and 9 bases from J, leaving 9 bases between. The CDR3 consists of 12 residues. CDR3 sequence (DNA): TGTGCCAGCAGTTTCTCAGGAGGCACCATATATTTT. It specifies CASSFSGGTIYF.

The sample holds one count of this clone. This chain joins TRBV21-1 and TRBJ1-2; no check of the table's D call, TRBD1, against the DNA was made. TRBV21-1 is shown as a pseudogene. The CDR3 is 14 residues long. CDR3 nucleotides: TGTGCCAGCAGCGGGCCCTTAGCTAACTATGGCTACACCTTC. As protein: CASSGPLANYGYTF.

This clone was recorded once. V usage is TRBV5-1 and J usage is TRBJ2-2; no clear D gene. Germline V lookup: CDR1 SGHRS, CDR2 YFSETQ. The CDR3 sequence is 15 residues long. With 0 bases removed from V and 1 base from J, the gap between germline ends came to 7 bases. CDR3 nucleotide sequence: TGCGCCAGCAGCTTGGTAGCCAAGAACACCGGGGAGCTGTTTTTT. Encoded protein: CASSLVAKNTGELFF.

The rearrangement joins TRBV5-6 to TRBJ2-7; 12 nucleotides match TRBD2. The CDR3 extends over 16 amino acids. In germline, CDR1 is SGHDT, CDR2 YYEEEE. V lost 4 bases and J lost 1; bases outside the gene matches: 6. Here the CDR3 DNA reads TGTGCCAGCAGCAGCGGACTAGCGGGGTATTCCTACGAGCAGTACTTC. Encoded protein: CASSSGLAGYSYEQYF.

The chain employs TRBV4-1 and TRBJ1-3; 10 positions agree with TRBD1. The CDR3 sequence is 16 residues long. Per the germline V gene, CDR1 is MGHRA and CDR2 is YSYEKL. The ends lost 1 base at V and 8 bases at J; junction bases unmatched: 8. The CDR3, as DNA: TGCGCCAGCAGCCAAGCCCCCGGGACAGGGGAGTACACCATATATTTT. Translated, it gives CASSQAPGTGEYTIYF.

CDR3: CASLRVGDEQFF. The CDR3 nucleotides read TGTGCCAGCTTGAGGGTTGGAGATGAGCAGTTCTTC. This chain links TRBV18 with TRBJ2-1, with D possibly matching TRBD2 (5 bases). This CDR3 has 12 residues. Trimming shortened V by 7 bases and J by 8 bases, and 12 bases separated the two germline ends. Germline assignment: CDR1 KGHSH and CDR2 LQKENI. Combining the CDR3 with reference TRBV18 and TRBJ2-1 gives the whole variable domain NAGVMQNPRHLVRRRGQEARLRCSPMKGHSHVYWYRQLPEEGLKFMVYLQKENIIDESGMPKERFSAEFPKEGPSILRIQQVVRGDSAAYFCASLRVGDEQFFGPGTRLTVL.

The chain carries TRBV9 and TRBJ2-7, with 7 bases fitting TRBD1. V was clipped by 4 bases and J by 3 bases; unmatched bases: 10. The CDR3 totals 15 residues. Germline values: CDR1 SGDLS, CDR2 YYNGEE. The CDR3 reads CASSSSPGGVYEQYF. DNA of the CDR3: TGTGCCAGCAGCTCCTCGCCAGGGGGAGTCTACGAGCAGTACTTC.

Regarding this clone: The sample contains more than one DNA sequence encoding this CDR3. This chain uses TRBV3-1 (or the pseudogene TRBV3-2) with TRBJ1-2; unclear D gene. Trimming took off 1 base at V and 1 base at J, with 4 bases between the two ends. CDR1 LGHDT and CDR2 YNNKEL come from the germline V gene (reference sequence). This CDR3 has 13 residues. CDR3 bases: TGTGCCAGCAGCCAAGCGGGTAACTATGGCTACACCTTC. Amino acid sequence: CASSQAGNYGYTF.

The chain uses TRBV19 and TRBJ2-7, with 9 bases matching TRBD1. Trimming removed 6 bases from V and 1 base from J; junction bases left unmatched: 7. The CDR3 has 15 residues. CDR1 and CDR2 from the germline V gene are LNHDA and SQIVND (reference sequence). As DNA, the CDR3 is TGTGCCAGTAGCTACGGGGGGACAGGGTCCTACGAGCAGTACTTC. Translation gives CASSYGGTGSYEQYF.

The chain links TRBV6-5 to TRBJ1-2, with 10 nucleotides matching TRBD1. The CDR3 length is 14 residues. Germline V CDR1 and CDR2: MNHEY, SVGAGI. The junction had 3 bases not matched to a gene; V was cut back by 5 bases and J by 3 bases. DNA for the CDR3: TGTGCCAGCAGTCCGACAGGGGGCGACTATGGCTACACCTTC. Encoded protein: CASSPTGGDYGYTF.

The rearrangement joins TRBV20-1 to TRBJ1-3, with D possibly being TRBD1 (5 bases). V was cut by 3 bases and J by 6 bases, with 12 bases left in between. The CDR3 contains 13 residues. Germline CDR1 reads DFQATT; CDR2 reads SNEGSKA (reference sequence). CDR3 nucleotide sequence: TGCAGTGCTAGTTCGGGGGGGGAAAACACCATATATTTT. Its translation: CSASSGGENTIYF.

The DNA of the CDR3 is TGCAGCGTTGCCGGGACTAGTTCTAATGAGCAGTTCTTC. Encoded protein: CSVAGTSSNEQFF. The V call is TRBV29-1, the J call TRBJ2-1; 8 bases map to TRBD2. The CDR3 is made up of 13 amino acids. In germline, CDR1 is SQVTM, CDR2 ANQGSEA. The J segment lost 7 bases and the V segment lost 4 bases, leaving 6 bases of the junction unmatched.

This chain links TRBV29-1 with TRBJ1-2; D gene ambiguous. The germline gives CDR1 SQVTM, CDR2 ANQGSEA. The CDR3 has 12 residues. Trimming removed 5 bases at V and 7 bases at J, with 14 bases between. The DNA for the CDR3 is TGCAGCGTTAATGGGCCCCGCCGTGGCTACACCTTC. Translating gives CSVNGPRRGYTF.

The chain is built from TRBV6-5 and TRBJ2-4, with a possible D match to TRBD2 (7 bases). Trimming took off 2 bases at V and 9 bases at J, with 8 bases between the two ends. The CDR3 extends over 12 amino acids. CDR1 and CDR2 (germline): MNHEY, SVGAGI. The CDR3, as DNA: TGTGCCAGCAGTTACGGGGGGGCCATTCAGTACTTC. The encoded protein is CASSYGGAIQYF.